Given below is one T cell receptor beta chain in context. Its antigen is still unknown. A far more abundant clone sits one base away, making this likely a read error. This specimen belongs to a study of shared clonotypes between healthy human individuals. Findings and caveats of the study: It was the few donors that limited the genetic and exposure-history diversity represented.

The unsorted PBMC replicate PCRs were performed with 300 to 350 ng DNA, around 30,000 T cell genomes. The assay was immunoSEQ multiplex PCR, and TCRdb's table has in-frame clones only and misses some. The table lists about 520,000 clones, over 70% of them singletons, with approximately 12% in the top ten. Germline assignment: CDR1 SGHDT and CDR2 YYEEEE. There are 14 residues in the CDR3. Trimming took 4 bases from V and 2 from J, leaving 12 bases between them. Material for sequencing was PBMCs. The chain carries TRBV5-6 and TRBJ2-5, with a tentative D call TRBD1 (5 bases). This receptor was obtained from a woman aged 40 to 49 in good health. Some clones in this sample may be carry-over from other donors' samples. The CDR3: CASSRGHVQETQYF. As DNA, the CDR3 is TGTGCCAGCAGCCGAGGACATGTTCAAGAGACCCAGTACTTC.